This is a list of T cell receptor beta chains from one sample in a study of T-cell memory formation after mild COVID-19. TCRdb called the 5' RACE reads again in MiXCR, with one record for every CDR3 protein. The sample contains about 560,000 distinct CDR3 sequences, less than 25% of which appear only once. Sequenced input: PBMCs or a T cell subset sorted from them (not recorded which). The source is an adult woman who had mild COVID-19 (a few samples of this study predate the infection). Cell type and time point are not known. CDR3s include the opening cysteine and the closing phenylalanine or tryptophan. The D gene is left open where the match is weak. Clone size is not always given. Where it is, it says once, few, many or a class for expanded clones.

V gene	D gene	clone size	J gene	CDR3 DNA	CDR3 protein
TRBV4-1	TRBD1	few	TRBJ2-2	TGCGCCAGCAGCCAAGGGTCGGGACAGGGGTTGACCGGGGAGCTGTTTTTT	CASSQGSGQGLTGELFF
TRBV5-1	-	-	TRBJ1-2	TGCGCCAGCAGCTCCCAGGACCGTTTCTGGGGCTACACCTTC	CASSSQDRFWGYTF
TRBV24-1	-	few	TRBJ1-2	TGTGCCACCAGTGGAGGGGGGGAATCTAACTATGGCTACACCTTC	CATSGGGESNYGYTF
TRBV7-9	-	few	TRBJ2-1	TGTGCCAGCAGCCCACGGGGGGCTAGCGGCGACAATGAGCAGTTCTTC	CASSPRGASGDNEQFF
TRBV11-3	TRBD2	-	TRBJ2-7	TGTGCCAGCAGCCGCGGACTAGCGGGGGTCCAGGGAGCCTACGAGCAGTACTTC	CASSRGLAGVQGAYEQYF
TRBV7-8	-	few	TRBJ2-2	TGTGCCAGCAGCTTAGCAACAGGTGGATTCGGGGAGCTGTTTTTT	CASSLATGGFGELFF
TRBV4-1	-	few	TRBJ2-1	TGCGCCAGCAGCCAAGATTTTTCTAGCCTCGTACTGAATGAGCAGTTCTTC	CASSQDFSSLVLNEQFF
TRBV19	-	-	TRBJ1-1	TGTGCCAGTAGTTCGGGCCTGGACACTTTCTTT	CASSSGLDTFF
TRBV12-3/TRBV12-4	TRBD1	-	TRBJ1-2	TGTGCCAGCGGGGTGACAGGGGGCTATGGCTACACCTTC	CASGVTGGYGYTF
TRBV29-1	-	-	TRBJ2-7	TGCAGCGTTGGAATAAAGGAGGCCGCCTTCTTCTACGAGCAGTACTTC	CSVGIKEAAFFYEQYF
TRBV3-1	TRBD2	few	TRBJ2-5	TGTGCCAGCAGCCAAGAAGGGACTAGAGAAGAGACCCAGTACTTC	CASSQEGTREETQYF
TRBV20-1	-	-	TRBJ2-3	TGCAGTGCTAGAGATTACGAACGAGATACGCAGTATTTT	CSARDYERDTQYF
TRBV6-5	-	once	TRBJ2-7	TGTGCCAGCAGTTCCGGACAGCAGCAGTACTTC	CASSSGQQQYF
TRBV27	TRBD1	few	TRBJ2-7	TGTGCCAGCAGTCCCGGGACAGGCGGATTGAGGGAGCAGTACTTC	CASSPGTGGLREQYF
TRBV5-1	-	-	TRBJ1-5	TGCGCCAGCAGGGGGGAAGGCCTTAGCAATCAGCCCCAGCATTTT	CASRGEGLSNQPQHF
TRBV5-6	-	-	TRBJ2-7	TGTGCCAGCAGCCTACAGAGCTGGGAGTACGAGCAGTACTTC	CASSLQSWEYEQYF
TRBV15	TRBD1	few	TRBJ2-3	TGTGCCACCCGAAATTACAGGGGCGAGCTCACAGATACGCAGTATTTT	CATRNYRGELTDTQYF
TRBV3-1	TRBD1	-	TRBJ2-5	TGTGCCAGCAGCCCCTTAGGGACAGAAGAGACCCAGTACTTC	CASSPLGTEETQYF
TRBV20-1	-	-	TRBJ2-3	TGCAGTGCCCCGGACGAATCTAGCACAGATACGCAGTATTTT	CSAPDESSTDTQYF
TRBV24-1	-	few	TRBJ2-3	TGTGCCACCAAAAAAGGGAGCACAGATACGCAGTATTTT	CATKKGSTDTQYF
TRBV30	TRBD2	-	TRBJ2-1	TGTGCCTCGACTCTAGCGGGAGTTACCTACAATGAGCAGTTCTTC	CASTLAGVTYNEQFF
TRBV2	TRBD1	-	TRBJ1-2	TGTGCCAGCAGGGTAGGGGGCGACGCCTATGGCTACACCTTC	CASRVGGDAYGYTF
TRBV7-9	-	-	TRBJ1-1	TGTGCCAGCAGCCCCCCCCACGTTTGGGGTGGGACTGAAGCTTTCTTT	CASSPPHVWGGTEAFF
TRBV7-2	-	-	TRBJ2-7	TGTGCCAGCAGCTTAGATTGGGTGGCGAATTACGAGCAGTACTTC	CASSLDWVANYEQYF
TRBV30	-	-	TRBJ1-1	TGTGCCTGGAGTCCCCCGGCCACTGAAGCTTTCTTT	CAWSPPATEAFF
TRBV25-1	TRBD1	-	TRBJ1-5	TGTGCCAGCAGTGAAATGAGACAGGGGGCCGGTCAGCCCCAGCATTTT	CASSEMRQGAGQPQHF
TRBV10-3	TRBD2	many	TRBJ2-1	TGTGCCATCAGTACCTCCGGGACTATCTACAATGAGCAGTTCTTC	CAISTSGTIYNEQFF
TRBV20-1	TRBD1	-	TRBJ1-2	TGCAGTGCTGGAGGGGGCGCCGACTATGGCTACACCTTC	CSAGGGADYGYTF
TRBV20-1	TRBD2	few	TRBJ2-7	TGCAGTGCTAGGACGGTAGCGGGAGGACGATACGAGCAGTACTTC	CSARTVAGGRYEQYF
TRBV29-1	-	-	TRBJ1-2	TGCAGCGTTGAAGATCACAACAGGACCCCTGCTAACTATGGCTACACCTTC	CSVEDHNRTPANYGYTF
TRBV2	TRBD2	-	TRBJ2-3	TGTGCCAGCAGTGAAGGGGAAATCTACCGCGGGACTACCCGCGTGGATACGCAGTATTTT	CASSEGEIYRGTTRVDTQYF
TRBV12-3/TRBV12-4	TRBD1	few	TRBJ1-2	TGTGCCAGCAGTCCTAGGACAGGGGGCCTCCTTCTTGACTATGGCTACACCTTC	CASSPRTGGLLLDYGYTF
TRBV7-3	-	-	TRBJ2-1	TGTGCCAGCAGCTTAGGGGCAGTCAACTATGAGCAGTTCTTC	CASSLGAVNYEQFF
TRBV6-5	-	few	TRBJ1-5	TGTGCCAGCAGTTACTCGGCGGTTAGCAATCAGCCCCAGCATTTT	CASSYSAVSNQPQHF
TRBV18	TRBD2	-	TRBJ2-2	TGTGCCAGCTCTGCAGCGGGAGTTGAGACCGGGGAGCTGTTTTTT	CASSAAGVETGELFF
TRBV20-1	TRBD2	-	TRBJ2-1	TGCAGTGCTAGAGATTTGGCTAGCGGGGCTTCCTACAATGAGCAGTTCTTC	CSARDLASGASYNEQFF
TRBV21-1	-	once	TRBJ1-2	TGTGCCAGCAGCCCAACCGTGACTAACTATGGCTACACCTTC	CASSPTVTNYGYTF
TRBV12-3/TRBV12-4	-	few	TRBJ2-1	TGTGCCAGCAGCACCGGGACTGCATCCTACAATGAGCAGTTCTTC	CASSTGTASYNEQFF
TRBV10-3	-	-	TRBJ2-7	TGTGCCATCAGTGGCGGCAGGGATTCCTCCTACGAGCAGTACTTC	CAISGGRDSSYEQYF
TRBV9	TRBD1	-	TRBJ2-6	TGTGCCAGCAGCCCCCAAGCTGGGGACAGGGCCGGCTCTGGGGCCAACGTCCTGACTTTC	CASSPQAGDRAGSGANVLTF
TRBV20-1	TRBD1	-	TRBJ1-1	TGCAGTGTCCCAGGGGGATCGAACACTGAAGCTTTCTTT	CSVPGGSNTEAFF
TRBV7-9	TRBD2	many	TRBJ2-2	TGTGCCAGCAGCTTAGCCTGGCGGGAGAATGGCCCCGGGGAGCTGTTTTTT	CASSLAWRENGPGELFF
TRBV29-1	-	-	TRBJ2-3	TGCAGCGTTGTTTGGGGGGGCACAGATACGCAGTATTTT	CSVVWGGTDTQYF
TRBV7-9	-	few	TRBJ2-7	TGTGCCAGCAGCTCCCTCTTTGGGGGTCCCGGTTACGAGCAGTACTTC	CASSSLFGGPGYEQYF
TRBV7-9	TRBD1	few	TRBJ1-1	TGTGCCAGCAGCGTTAGTCCGGGACAGACTGAAGCTTTCTTT	CASSVSPGQTEAFF
TRBV3-1	TRBD2	-	TRBJ2-5	TGTGCCAGCAGCCAAGTTTCCCGACTAGCGGATCTATTGCAAGAGACCCAGTACTTC	CASSQVSRLADLLQETQYF
TRBV4-1	-	-	TRBJ2-5	TGCGCCAGCAGCCCCAGGGACCCAAGCGTAGGGCAAGAGACCCAGTACTTC	CASSPRDPSVGQETQYF
TRBV12-3/TRBV12-4	TRBD1	few	TRBJ1-4	TGTGCCAGCAGTTTCGGTTCAACCGGGACAGGGGCGGGTGAAAAACTGTTTTTT	CASSFGSTGTGAGEKLFF
TRBV4-1	-	few	TRBJ1-2	TGCGCCAGCACCTTGGTGGAGGGGGCTAACTATGGCTACACCTTC	CASTLVEGANYGYTF
TRBV10-3	TRBD1	few	TRBJ2-3	TGTGCCATCATGGCGACAGGGGGGACAGATACGCAGTATTTT	CAIMATGGTDTQYF
TRBV3-1	-	-	TRBJ1-2	TGTGCCAGCAGCCAGAGGGGGAATGGCTACACCTTC	CASSQRGNGYTF
TRBV12-3/TRBV12-4	-	few	TRBJ1-1	TGTGCCAGCAGTTCAACAGGGCTCGGGACTGAAGCTTTCTTT	CASSSTGLGTEAFF